This T cell receptor (beta chain) was identified during a study of OX40 agonist ivuxolimab in advanced cancers. Turning to the study itself: People who had prior anti-PD-1, anti-PD-L1 or anti-CTLA-4 therapy could take part, and under 45% had some.

This CDR3 comprises 15 residues. Trimming at V came to 5 bases and at J to 8 bases, leaving 9 bases not matched to a gene. CDR1 is SEHNR and CDR2 is FQNEAQ in the germline V gene (reference sequence). As to this clone: Its antigen is undetermined.

General study points: The CD4+ and CD8+ T cells in the blood had expanded clonally by week 6 at 0.1 to 3.0 mg/kg.

Assay used: immunoSEQ multiplex PCR; TCRdb lists only in-frame clones, some missing. The sample contains 95,000 to 150,000 clones, 75% to 90% of which appear only once. The source was CD4+ or CD8+ T cells sorted from blood, collected in a trial of the OX40 agonist ivuxolimab. The sequence was collected from an adult with an advanced solid tumor such as melanoma, head and neck, liver or kidney cancer. J is TRBJ1-4 and V is TRBV7-9, with TRBD1 identical over 9 bases. Here the CDR3 reads CASSPRQGVSEKLFF. The DNA of the CDR3 is TGTGCCAGCAGCCCTCGACAGGGGGTAAGCGAAAAACTGTTTTTT.